The rows below give T cell receptor beta chains drawn from one sample of a study of early T cells in non-severe SARS-CoV-2 infection. A single record per CDR3 protein comes from TCRdb applying MiXCR to the 5' RACE reads. Of around 83,000 distinct CDR3 sequences in the sample, more than 10% were seen once. The specimen comprised whole blood, sampled at baseline. These receptors were obtained from an adult who was a healthcare worker with PCR-confirmed SARS-CoV-2 infection or an uninfected control (not recorded which). The CDR3 runs from the conserved cysteine through the conserved F or W. Size tells how often a clone was seen (once, few, many) or the class of an expanded clone, and some rows leave it out.

clone_size j_call v_call cdr3_aa
few TRBJ1-1 TRBV7-9 CASSLMVGHQTEAFF
. TRBJ2-1 TRBV5-1 CASSHLSGSSYNEQFF
few TRBJ2-5 TRBV6-5 CASSEQGLAASETQYF
many TRBJ1-6 TRBV12-3/TRBV12-4 CASTRFGSPLHF
few TRBJ1-1 TRBV18 CASSDRWGFRTEAFF
few TRBJ2-1 TRBV19 CASSLLQGANEQFF
many TRBJ2-7 TRBV12-3/TRBV12-4 CASSLRGSGRGTYEQYF
few TRBJ2-7 TRBV2 CASSEAVGDRVLGNEQYF
many TRBJ2-5 TRBV10-2 CASSESPVGETQYF
. TRBJ2-5 TRBV12-3/TRBV12-4 CASSPFFSGGQETQYF
. TRBJ2-1 TRBV7-8 CASSHGSGSYNEQFF
. TRBJ2-7 TRBV18 CASSPSTGTTYEQYF
few TRBJ2-1 TRBV11-2 CASSPRERLGWNEQFF
. TRBJ1-3 TRBV6-5 CASSYSGRLFSGNTIYF
few TRBJ2-3 TRBV7-6 CASSAGLPAGGYTQYF
. TRBJ1-1 TRBV19 CASSILLNTEAFF
. TRBJ2-7 TRBV20-1 CSARVYGRHEQYF
few TRBJ2-5 TRBV18 CASSPLRTGGDETQYF
few TRBJ2-3 TRBV20-1 CSARPYGRRYPDTQYF
many TRBJ2-3 TRBV5-5 CASSIGTVLTDTQYF
. TRBJ2-1 TRBV11-2 CASSLAVANEQFF
. TRBJ2-3 TRBV6-1 CASSEAGTSGTYTDTQYF
few TRBJ1-5 TRBV18 CASSPPEQVGAQPQHF
. TRBJ2-3 TRBV7-3 CASSPRRGGQYF
many TRBJ1-3 TRBV5-1 CASSLEGRSSGNTIYF
. TRBJ2-7 TRBV28 CASSSATGPVGYF
. TRBJ1-1 TRBV12-3/TRBV12-4 CASSPSGMTEAFF
few TRBJ2-7 TRBV7-9 CASSRDRGPYEQYF
. TRBJ2-5 TRBV10-2 CASSVRKGEETQYF
few TRBJ1-4 TRBV6-2/TRBV6-3 CASTQPGVQEKLFF
many TRBJ2-7 TRBV5-1 CASSLAPSGSLSEQYF